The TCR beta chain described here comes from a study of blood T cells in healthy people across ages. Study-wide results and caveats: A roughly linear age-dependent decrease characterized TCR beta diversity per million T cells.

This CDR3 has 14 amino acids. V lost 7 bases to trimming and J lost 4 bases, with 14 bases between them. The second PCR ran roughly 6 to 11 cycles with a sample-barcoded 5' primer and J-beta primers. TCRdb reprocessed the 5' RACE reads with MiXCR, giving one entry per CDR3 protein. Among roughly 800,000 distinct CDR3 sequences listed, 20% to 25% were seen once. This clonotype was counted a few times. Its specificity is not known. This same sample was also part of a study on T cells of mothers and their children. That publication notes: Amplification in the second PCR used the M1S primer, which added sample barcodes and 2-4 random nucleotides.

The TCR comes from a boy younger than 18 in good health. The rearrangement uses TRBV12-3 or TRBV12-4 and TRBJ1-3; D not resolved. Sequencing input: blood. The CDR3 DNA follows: TGTGCCAGCACCGAAGGAGGGTGGGGAAACACCATATATTTT. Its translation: CASTEGGWGNTIYF.